This TCR beta chain was captured by sequencing in a study of T cell repertoires in cytomegalovirus infection. Turning to the study itself: Recently described HLA-C-restricted plus well-studied HLA-B-restricted CMV epitopes were used. Signatures in public TCR beta sequences pointed to both CMV infection and matching HLA type.

MiXCR was run by TCRdb on the reads, yielding one entry per CDR3 protein. The table includes some 700,000 distinct CDR3 sequences, around a third detected once. Note on this clonotype: Antigen: not known.

Germline assignment: CDR1 DFQATT and CDR2 SNEGSKA (reference sequence). This CDR3 has 14 amino acids. V shed 4 bases and J shed 0 bases, with 9 bases lying between them. V usage is TRBV20-1 and J usage is TRBJ1-4, with D hard to call. The TCR sequence derives from a human donor in good health (CMV status not recorded). Some clones in this sample may be carry-over from other donors' samples. Sequenced material: cultured PBMCs, taken from culture after CMV antigen stimulation. The CDR3 spells CSATGDATNEKLFF. DNA of the CDR3: TGCAGTGCTACCGGGGATGCAACTAATGAAAAACTGTTTTTT.